A selection of T cell receptor beta chains follows, all from one sample in a study of cytomegalovirus exposure and HLA in healthy donors. The method was immunoSEQ multiplex PCR; TCRdb's version includes in-frame clones alone and lacks a portion of them. The repertoire holds 310,000 or so clones, with over 85% as singletons. The sequencing input was PBMCs. The origin of the receptors is a woman younger than 35 in good health and CMV-seronegative. Each CDR3 is given with its conserved first and last residue. D genes are given only for firm matches. Clone size is stated in some rows and not others, as once, few, many or a class when expanded.

>-|TRBJ2-5|-|TRBV10-3
TGTGCCATCAGTGAGGCCCGGGGGTTCCAAGAGACCCAGTACTTC
CAISEARGFQETQYF
>-|TRBJ1-2|-|TRBV7-6
TGTGCCAGCAGCGTAGGGACACCCCGCGCGGGGGGCTACACCTTC
CASSVGTPRAGGYTF
>TRBD1|TRBJ1-1|-|TRBV2
TGTGCCAGCAGTGTGGGGACAGGGTGGAACACTGAAGCTTTCTTT
CASSVGTGWNTEAFF
>TRBD1|TRBJ2-7|-|TRBV2
TGTGCCAGCAGTGCCCGGGACAGACTAAGCTACGAGCAGTACTTC
CASSARDRLSYEQYF
>TRBD1|TRBJ2-2|-|TRBV2
TGTGCCAGCTCGAGACAGGGGGTCAACACCGGGGAGCTGTTTTTT
CASSRQGVNTGELFF
>-|TRBJ1-2|once|TRBV7-7
TGTGCTAGCAGCCCGGATCCGACAGACCAAAACTATGGCTACACCTTC
CASSPDPTDQNYGYTF
>TRBD2|TRBJ2-1|once|TRBV19
TGTGCCAGTAGTATCCTCACTAGCGGACCCTCCTACAATGAGCAGTTCTTC
CASSILTSGPSYNEQFF
>TRBD1|TRBJ1-1|-|TRBV7-2
TGTGCCAGCAGCGAACAGGGGATAGGGGGACCCACTGAAGCTTTCTTT
CASSEQGIGGPTEAFF
>-|TRBJ1-2|-|TRBV5-1
TGCGCCAGCAGCTTGCTGACAGGTGGGAACTATGGCTACACCTTC
CASSLLTGGNYGYTF
>-|TRBJ1-2|-|TRBV27
TGTGCCAGCAGTTTTTTTCAGGGGAATGGCTACACCTTC
CASSFFQGNGYTF
>TRBD1|TRBJ1-2|-|TRBV7-9
TGTTCCAGCAGCCCAGGGGGCGGCTACACCTTC
CSSSPGGGYTF
>-|TRBJ1-1|-|TRBV9
TGTGCCAGCAGCGGGGCAGGTATGAACACTGAAGCTTTCTTT
CASSGAGMNTEAFF
>TRBD1|TRBJ1-6|once|TRBV6-5
TGTGCCAGCAGGGTAGACAGGGTTTTTTCACCCCTCCACTTT
CASRVDRVFSPLHF
>TRBD1|TRBJ2-7|-|TRBV5-5
TGTGCCAGCAGCCCCGGACAGGGGGATTACGAGCAGTACTTC
CASSPGQGDYEQYF
>TRBD1|TRBJ2-7|-|TRBV18
TGTGCCAGCTCACCCGGGACAGGGAGTCCCTACGAGCAGTACTTC
CASSPGTGSPYEQYF
>-|TRBJ1-6|-|TRBV7-9
TGTGCCAGCAGCTTACTTGGGCGAAGTAATTCACCCCTCCACTTT
CASSLLGRSNSPLHF
>-|TRBJ2-7|few|TRBV25-1
TGTGCCAGCAGTGACGTAGGGGGACAGCAGTACTTC
CASSDVGGQQYF
>-|TRBJ2-1|-|TRBV13
TGTGCCAGCAGCTCGGACAGCCCTGGATACAATGAGCAGTTCTTC
CASSSDSPGYNEQFF
>-|TRBJ1-6|-|TRBV5-4
TGTGCCAGCAGCTTGGGGGAGAATTCACCCCTCCACTTT
CASSLGENSPLHF
>-|TRBJ2-7|-|TRBV15
TGTGCCACCAGCAGAGAGGGGACATCCTACGAGCAGTACTTC
CATSREGTSYEQYF
>TRBD2|TRBJ2-7|-|TRBV6-1
TGTGCCAGCAGTCCGCGGGGGGTGACCTACGAGCAGTACTTC
CASSPRGVTYEQYF
>-|TRBJ1-4|-|TRBV9
TGTGCCAGCAGCCTATCTACTGGGGGGGGCAGTGAAAAACTGTTTTTT
CASSLSTGGGSEKLFF
>-|TRBJ2-3|-|TRBV13
TGTGCCAGCAGCCACAGCCTCGACAGCACAGATACGCAGTATTTT
CASSHSLDSTDTQYF
>TRBD2|TRBJ2-1|-|TRBV27
TGTGCCAGCAGTTTAGTCCTGCGGGGGGGCGGGGATGAGCAGTTCTTC
CASSLVLRGGGDEQFF
>-|TRBJ2-7|few|TRBV7-9
TGTGCCAGCACTATAGGGCACGCAGGGGCTCTATACGAGCAGTACTTC
CASTIGHAGALYEQYF
>-|TRBJ2-2|-|TRBV11-2
TGTGCCAGCAGCTTAGTGCGCGGGGCGGGGCCCGGGGAGCTGTTTTTT
CASSLVRGAGPGELFF
>TRBD1|TRBJ1-4|-|TRBV23-1
TGCGCCAGCAGTCAATTGGGTCAGGGACAGAACAATGAAAAACTGTTTTTT
CASSQLGQGQNNEKLFF
>-|TRBJ2-7|-|TRBV7-3
TGTGCCAGCAGCTTGACAGGAGTCGGGGCTTACGAGCAGTACTTC
CASSLTGVGAYEQYF
>-|TRBJ1-4|few|TRBV5-4
TGTGCCAGCAGCCCTACTGCTTCTGAGAGTGAAAAACTGTTTTTT
CASSPTASESEKLFF
>-|TRBJ2-2|-|TRBV6-5
TGTGCCAGCAGTAGCCCAGGGTTCCGCACCGGGGAGCTGTTTTTT
CASSSPGFRTGELFF
>-|TRBJ1-1|-|TRBV6-4
TGTGCCAGCAGTCAGGTCTCGGGGACTGAAGCTTTCTTT
CASSQVSGTEAFF
>TRBD1|TRBJ2-2|-|TRBV6-1
TGTGCCGGGTTTTCCGGGACAGCGAACACCGGGGAGCTGTTTTTT
CAGFSGTANTGELFF
>-|TRBJ2-1|-|TRBV5-1
TGCGCCAGCTCCCCGGAGGTGTTCTTC
CASSPEVFF
>TRBD2|TRBJ2-1|-|TRBV19
TGTGCCAGTAGTATACGACCCGGGGGGGGAGGTGAGCAGTTCTTC
CASSIRPGGGGEQFF
>-|TRBJ1-1|-|TRBV9
TGTGCCAGCAGCACAAAGTCACAGGGATCTACTATGAACACTGAAGCTTTCTTT
CASSTKSQGSTMNTEAFF
>-|TRBJ2-1|-|TRBV5-6
TGTGCCAGCAGCTTGGGAGCCCCGGAGCAGTTCTTC
CASSLGAPEQFF
>TRBD1|TRBJ2-7|few|TRBV4-1
TGCGCCAGCAGCCAAGAGGGACAGGGGTACGAGCAGTACTTC
CASSQEGQGYEQYF
>TRBD2|TRBJ2-1|-|TRBV7-3
TGTGCCAGCAGCTTATCGGCGGGGGTGAGCTCCTACAATGAGCAGTTCTTC
CASSLSAGVSSYNEQFF
>-|TRBJ1-4|-|TRBV21-1
TGTGCCAGCAGCCAAGGGACAGGGAAGACGGTCACTAATGAAAAACTGTTTTTT
CASSQGTGKTVTNEKLFF
>TRBD1|TRBJ2-5|-|TRBV25-1
TGTGCCAGCAGTTGGGACAGGGGGCGATTGGAGACCCAGTACTTC
CASSWDRGRLETQYF
>-|TRBJ2-1|-|TRBV19
TGTGCCAGTTGGGATCAGGGGAGCTCCTACAATGAGCAGTTCTTC
CASWDQGSSYNEQFF
>TRBD1|TRBJ2-7|-|TRBV11-2
TGTGCCAGCAGCTTGGGACAGGGACTCGAGCAGTACTTC
CASSLGQGLEQYF
>TRBD1|TRBJ1-5|-|TRBV30
TGTGCCTGGAGGGACAGGTCCAATCAGCCCCAGCATTTT
CAWRDRSNQPQHF
>TRBD1|TRBJ2-7|once|TRBV9
TGTGCCAGCAGTCCTACTTGGACAGGGACCCACGAGCAGTACTTC
CASSPTWTGTHEQYF
>-|TRBJ1-1|-|TRBV2
TGTGCCAGCAAGTATATGGTTACAGGGATGAACACTGAAGCTTTCTTT
CASKYMVTGMNTEAFF
>-|TRBJ1-5|-|TRBV19
TGTGCCAGTAGTATAGTTGGGAGCAGCAATCAGCCCCAGCATTTT
CASSIVGSSNQPQHF
>-|TRBJ1-1|once|TRBV9
TGTGCCAGCAGCGTAGAGGCGCAGGCCCCTCGTGCTTTCTTT
CASSVEAQAPRAFF
>TRBD1|TRBJ1-1|-|TRBV19
TGTGCCAGTAGTGACAGGGCTGATGAAGCTTTCTTT
CASSDRADEAFF
>-|TRBJ1-5|-|TRBV6-5
TGTGCCAGCAGAAAGGGGGATCAGCCCCAGCATTTT
CASRKGDQPQHF
>-|TRBJ2-7|-|TRBV6-6
TGTGCCAGCCGAGGAATGCGATACGAGCAGTACTTC
CASRGMRYEQYF
>TRBD1|TRBJ2-6|-|TRBV11-3
TGTGCCAGCAGCAAAGGACAGGGTGAATCTGGGGCCAACGTCCTGACTTTC
CASSKGQGESGANVLTF
>-|TRBJ2-5|-|TRBV9
TGTGCCAGCAGCGTAGAAGTCTACCCAGAGACCCAGTACTTC
CASSVEVYPETQYF
>-|TRBJ1-2|-|TRBV19
TGTGCCAGTAGGGGACTTGGGAGGCTCTATGGCTACACCTTC
CASRGLGRLYGYTF
>-|TRBJ2-5|-|TRBV6-1
TGTGCCAGCAGTGCACTCGGGACAACACAAGAGACCCAGTACTTC
CASSALGTTQETQYF
>-|TRBJ2-1|-|TRBV5-6
TGTGCCAGCAGCGGGGGGAATGAGCAGTTCTTC
CASSGGNEQFF
>TRBD1|TRBJ1-6|-|TRBV5-1
TGCGCCAGCAGCTCGGTCACAGGGGAGAGGTCACCCCTCCACTTT
CASSSVTGERSPLHF